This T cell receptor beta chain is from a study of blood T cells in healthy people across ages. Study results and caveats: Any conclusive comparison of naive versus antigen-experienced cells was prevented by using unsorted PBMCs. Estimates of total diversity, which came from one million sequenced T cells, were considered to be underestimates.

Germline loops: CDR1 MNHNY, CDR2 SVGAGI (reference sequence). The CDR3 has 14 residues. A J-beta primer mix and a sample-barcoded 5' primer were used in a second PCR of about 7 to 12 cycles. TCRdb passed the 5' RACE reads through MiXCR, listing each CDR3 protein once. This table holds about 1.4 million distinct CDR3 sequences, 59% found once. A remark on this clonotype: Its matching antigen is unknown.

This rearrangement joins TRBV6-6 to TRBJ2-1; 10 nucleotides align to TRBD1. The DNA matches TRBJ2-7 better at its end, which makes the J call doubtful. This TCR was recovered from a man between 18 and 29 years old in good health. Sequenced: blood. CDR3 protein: CASSAGQGTGEQYF. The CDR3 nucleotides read TGTGCCAGCAGTGCGGGACAGGGGACAGGGGAGCAGTACTTC.